This T cell receptor (beta chain) comes out of a study of response to subunit inactivated influenza vaccine. Study-level points and caveats: Researchers suggested that each seasonal influenza vaccination recruits few new T cells.

Trimming removed 5 bases at V and 0 bases at J, with 11 bases between. The CDR3 covers 14 residues. Germline-derived CDR1 and CDR2 are DFQATT and SNEGSKA (reference sequence). This clonotype showed up just a few times. Its specificity is unknown. TCRdb analysed the RT-PCR reads with MiXCR anew, one entry per CDR3 protein. The sample lists hundreds of thousands of distinct CDR3 sequences, over 10% occurring once. The sequence derives from a man aged 50 to 59 who received an inactivated influenza vaccine. The chain combines TRBV20-1 with TRBJ2-1, with D perhaps TRBD2 (6 bases). Material: PBMCs from blood, obtained about 40 days after vaccination. The CDR3 here is CSAPWRVSYNEQFF. CDR3 DNA sequence: TGCAGTGCTCCGTGGAGGGTCTCCTACAATGAGCAGTTCTTC.